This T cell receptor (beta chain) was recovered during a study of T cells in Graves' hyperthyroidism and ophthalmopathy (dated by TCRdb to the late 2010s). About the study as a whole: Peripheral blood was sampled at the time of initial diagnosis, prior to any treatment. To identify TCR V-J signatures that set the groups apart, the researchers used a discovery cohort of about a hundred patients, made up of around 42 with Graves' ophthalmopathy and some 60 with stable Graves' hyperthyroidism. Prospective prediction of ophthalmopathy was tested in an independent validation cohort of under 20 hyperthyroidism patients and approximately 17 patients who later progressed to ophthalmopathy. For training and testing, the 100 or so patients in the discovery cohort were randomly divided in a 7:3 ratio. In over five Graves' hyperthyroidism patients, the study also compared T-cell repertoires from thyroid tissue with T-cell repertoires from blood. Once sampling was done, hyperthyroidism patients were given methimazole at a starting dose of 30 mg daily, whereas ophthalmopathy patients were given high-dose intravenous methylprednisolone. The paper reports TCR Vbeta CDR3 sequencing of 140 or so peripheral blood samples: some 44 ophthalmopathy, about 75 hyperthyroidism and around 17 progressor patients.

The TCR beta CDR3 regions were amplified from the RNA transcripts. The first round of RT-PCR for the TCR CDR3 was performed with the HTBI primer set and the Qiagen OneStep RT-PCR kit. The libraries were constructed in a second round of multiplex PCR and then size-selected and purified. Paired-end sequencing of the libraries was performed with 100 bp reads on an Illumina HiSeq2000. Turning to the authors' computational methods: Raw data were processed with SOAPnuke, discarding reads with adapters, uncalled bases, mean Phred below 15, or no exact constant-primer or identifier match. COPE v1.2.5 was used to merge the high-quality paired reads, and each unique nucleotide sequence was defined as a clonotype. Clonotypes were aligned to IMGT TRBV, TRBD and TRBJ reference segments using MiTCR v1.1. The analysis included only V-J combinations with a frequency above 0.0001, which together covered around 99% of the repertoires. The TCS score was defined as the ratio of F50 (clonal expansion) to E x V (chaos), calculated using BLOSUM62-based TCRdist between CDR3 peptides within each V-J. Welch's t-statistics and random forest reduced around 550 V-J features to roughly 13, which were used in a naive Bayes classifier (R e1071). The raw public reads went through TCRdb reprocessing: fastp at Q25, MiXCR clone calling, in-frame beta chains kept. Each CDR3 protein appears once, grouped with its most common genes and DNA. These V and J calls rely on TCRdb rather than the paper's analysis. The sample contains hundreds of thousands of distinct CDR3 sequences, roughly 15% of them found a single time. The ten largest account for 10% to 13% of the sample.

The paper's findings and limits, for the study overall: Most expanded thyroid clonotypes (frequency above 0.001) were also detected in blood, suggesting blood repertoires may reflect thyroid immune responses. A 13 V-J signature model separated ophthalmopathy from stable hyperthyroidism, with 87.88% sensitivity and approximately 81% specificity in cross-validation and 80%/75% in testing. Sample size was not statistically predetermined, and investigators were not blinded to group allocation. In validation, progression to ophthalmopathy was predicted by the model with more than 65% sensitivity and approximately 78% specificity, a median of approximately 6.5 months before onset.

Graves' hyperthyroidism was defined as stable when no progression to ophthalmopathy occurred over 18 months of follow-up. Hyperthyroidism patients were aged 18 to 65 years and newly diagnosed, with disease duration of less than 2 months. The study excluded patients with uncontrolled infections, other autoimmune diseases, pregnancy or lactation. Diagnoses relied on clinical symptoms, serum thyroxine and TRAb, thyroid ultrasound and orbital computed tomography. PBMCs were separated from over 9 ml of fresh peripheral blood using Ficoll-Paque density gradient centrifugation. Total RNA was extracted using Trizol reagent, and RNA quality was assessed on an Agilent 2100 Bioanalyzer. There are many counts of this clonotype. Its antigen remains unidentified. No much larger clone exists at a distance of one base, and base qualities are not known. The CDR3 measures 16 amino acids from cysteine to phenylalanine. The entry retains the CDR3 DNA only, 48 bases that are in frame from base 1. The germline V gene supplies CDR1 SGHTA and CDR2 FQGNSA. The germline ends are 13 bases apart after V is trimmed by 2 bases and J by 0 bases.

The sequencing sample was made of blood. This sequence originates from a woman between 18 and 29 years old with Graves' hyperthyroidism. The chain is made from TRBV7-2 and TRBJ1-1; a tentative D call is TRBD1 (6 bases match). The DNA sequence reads TGTGCCAGCAGCTTATACCCGGGACAAATGAACACTGAAGCTTTCTTT. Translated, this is CASSLYPGQMNTEAFF.